This T cell receptor (beta chain) is from a study of blood T cell repertoires in COVID-19 (dated by TCRdb to the early 2020s). Describing the broader study: The collaborator samples originated in the United States, Italy and Spain and spanned the acute and convalescent phases of COVID-19. The material from the prospective study consisted of cDNA or gDNA derived from T cells, B-cell-depleted T cells, or PBMCs. Deeply sampled blood TCRbeta repertoires from subjects exposed to, actively infected with, or recovered from COVID-19 were included in the dataset. The repertoires were released in a freely available public database intended as a resource for research on the immune response to SARS-CoV-2. The samples were drawn from the first 160 participants of the ongoing ImmuneRACE study and from 950 to 1,500 subjects provided by 6 global collaborators. Sample metadata almost always included a de-identified subject ID, COVID-19 status, age in years and sex. Where available, HLA class I and class II types were obtained from metadata supplied by the sample provider rather than from assay-based typing. The research as a whole found: The amount of clinical and demographic metadata varied by source and participant and was provided uncurated.

The collaborating institutions used their own protocols to collect whole blood in K2EDTA tubes. For TCRbeta analysis, collaborators shipped samples in one of three forms: frozen whole blood, isolated PBMCs, or DNA extracted from either of those sample types. This clone showed up just once. Its antigen remains unidentified. No qualities accompany the bases; no much larger clone lies one base away. TCRbeta CDR3 regions were amplified from genomic DNA using the immunoSEQ Assay, a bias-controlled multiplex PCR. Turning to the authors' computational methods: Nucleated cell counts per sample were estimated from amplification of reference gene primers within the assay. Sequence reads were collapsed and filtered to measure the absolute abundance of every unique TCRbeta CDR3 rearrangement. For each sample, productive Simpson clonality was calculated as the square root of Simpson's diversity index over productive rearrangements. In its TCRdb copy, this immuneACCESS table keeps in-frame sequences only and misses some clones. Where compared with another copy, unresolved V genes explain less than half of these, and the others have no known cause. Clonal size and the V and J genes are those of that table, whereas D and trimming came from the DNA. Here the sample has about 150,000 clones; over 70% occur a single time. The ten largest clones add up to roughly a tenth of the sample.

Specimen: peripheral blood. The receptor was isolated from a man aged 60 to 75 with active or convalescent COVID-19.

The DNA sequence follows: TGTGCCAGTAGTTTCTGGGAAGGGGTCGTCGATGAGCAGTTCTTC. Its translation is CASSFWEGVVDEQFF. The rearranged chain carries TRBV19 and TRBJ2-1; possibly the D gene is TRBD1, per 5 matching bases. For CDR1 and CDR2, the germline V gene (reference sequence) lists LNHDA and SQIVND. A distance of 19 bases separates the germline ends of V and J, which lose 5 bases and 8 bases respectively. Including the terminal cysteine and phenylalanine, the CDR3 comprises 15 residues. This entry keeps only the CDR3 DNA: 45 bases, framed from base 1.